This TCR beta chain was captured by sequencing in a study of T cells after yellow fever vaccination. Study conclusions and caveats: Primary-vaccination clones mostly resurfaced post-booster (around 96% CD4, 85% to 90% CD8).

There are a few counts of this clonotype. What it recognizes is unknown. TCRdb fed the 5' RACE reads into MiXCR, producing one record per CDR3 protein. This sample carries approximately 180,000 distinct CDR3 sequences, approximately 6.2% of them seen once, and the ten largest clones take just under 3%. Trimming removed 5 bases from V and 6 bases from J; junction bases left unmatched: 4. The CDR3 contains 13 residues. Germline V gives CDR1 DFQATT, CDR2 SNEGSKA (reference sequence). The sequence derives from a man between 18 and 29 years old who received the YFV17D yellow fever vaccine. The sequenced sample was CD4+ T cells sorted from PBMCs, obtained on the day of the first yellow fever vaccination. The rearrangement links TRBV20-1 to TRBJ1-6; 7 nucleotides match TRBD1. Here the CDR3 reads CSAPGTANSPLHF. The CDR3 coding sequence is TGCAGTGCTCCCGGGACAGCTAATTCACCCCTCCACTTT.